Presented here are 5 T cell receptor beta chains from one specimen sequenced in a study of T cell responses to AZD1222 COVID-19 vaccine. Generated by immunoSEQ multiplex PCR, the TCRdb table keeps only in-frame clones and is missing some. Of some 150,000 clones in the sample, 93% were seen once. The material was peripheral blood, obtained on day 0 of AZD1222 vaccination. The source is an adult in good health.

This clone occurred once. The CDR3 DNA reads as TGCGCCAGCAGCCTGTTAGGGGCGGCTAATGAAAAACTGTTTTTT. It yields the protein CASSLLGAANEKLFF. The chain couples TRBV4-1 to TRBJ1-4; a weak D match, TRBD1 (5 bases). The CDR3 sequence is 15 residues long. V lost 4 bases, J lost 3 bases, and 12 bases lay in between. Germline-derived CDR1 and CDR2 are MGHRA and YSYEKL.

V is TRBV24-1 and J is TRBJ2-1; 10 bases are shared with TRBD2. Germline V gene sequence: CDR1 KGHDR, CDR2 SFDVKD. This CDR3 region has 15 residues. V lost 4 bases, J lost 5 bases, and 4 bases stayed unmatched. Here the CDR3 reads CATSDPSGGNNEQFF. The CDR3 DNA reads TGTGCCACCAGTGACCCTAGCGGGGGTAACAATGAGCAGTTCTTC.

This chain links TRBV7-9 with TRBJ2-7, with D uncertain. This CDR3 comprises 12 residues. Trimming removed 5 bases from V and 2 bases from J, with 7 bases in between. Germline values: CDR1 SEHNR, CDR2 FQNEAQ (reference sequence). The CDR3 DNA reads TGTGCCAGCAGCAATGGAGCCTACGAGCAGTACTTC. Translation gives CASSNGAYEQYF.

This chain uses TRBV7-8 with TRBJ1-1, with a tentative D call TRBD1 (5 bases). V was trimmed by 1 base and J by 3 bases, leaving 9 bases between them. The CDR3 contains 14 residues. Germline CDR1 reads SGHVS; CDR2 reads FQNEAQ. CDR3 loop: CASSLVSGDTEAFF. The DNA of the CDR3 is TGTGCCAGCAGCTTAGTATCGGGGGACACTGAAGCTTTCTTT.

The chain carries TRBV6-5 and TRBJ2-7, with 7 positions matching TRBD1. Germline CDR1 MNHEY, CDR2 SVGAGI. The CDR3 runs to 15 residues. V shed 5 bases, J shed 0 bases, and the junction held 7 bases outside the gene matches. The CDR3 here is CASSTGQDFSYEQYF. CDR3 nucleotides: TGTGCCAGCAGTACCGGACAGGACTTCTCCTACGAGCAGTACTTC.